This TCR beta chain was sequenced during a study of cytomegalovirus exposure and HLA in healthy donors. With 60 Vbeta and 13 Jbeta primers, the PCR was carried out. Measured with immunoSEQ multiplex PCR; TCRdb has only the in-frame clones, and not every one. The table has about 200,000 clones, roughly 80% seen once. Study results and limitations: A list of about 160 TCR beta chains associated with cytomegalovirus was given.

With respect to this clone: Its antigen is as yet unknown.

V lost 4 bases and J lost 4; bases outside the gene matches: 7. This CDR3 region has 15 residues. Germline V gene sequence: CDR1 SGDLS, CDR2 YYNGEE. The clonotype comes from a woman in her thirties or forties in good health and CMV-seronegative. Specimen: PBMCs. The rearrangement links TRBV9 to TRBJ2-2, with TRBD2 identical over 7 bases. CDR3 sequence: CASSSPGLTTGELFF. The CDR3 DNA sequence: TGTGCCAGCAGCTCACCGGGACTAACCACCGGGGAGCTGTTTTTT. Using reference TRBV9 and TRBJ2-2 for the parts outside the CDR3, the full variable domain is DSGVTQTPKHLITATGQRVTLRCSPRSGDLSVYWYQQSLDQGLQFLIQYYNGEERAKGNILERFSAQQFPDLHSELNLSSLELGDSALYFCASSSPGLTTGELFFGEGSRLTVL.